This entry lists 7 T cell receptor beta chains sequenced from one sample in a study of immune evolution from preneoplasia to lung adenocarcinoma. Repertoires were generated with immunoSEQ multiplex PCR, while TCRdb's copy carries only in-frame clones and drops some. The sample lists tens of thousands of clones; 70% to 80% were seen once. Sequencing was done on a sample of FFPE invasive lung adenocarcinoma tissue. The receptors derive from a person aged 55 to 69 with lung adenocarcinoma.

J is TRBJ2-2 and V is TRBV15, with 9 positions matching TRBD2. V dropped 1 base and J dropped 6; count of bases not matched to a gene: 6. The CDR3 runs to 16 residues. CDR1 and CDR2 (germline): LNHNV, YYDKDF (reference sequence). Written as DNA, the CDR3 is TGTGCCACCAGCAGAGGGCGGGAGGGCCTACCCGGGGAGCTGTTTTTT. Translating it yields CATSRGREGLPGELFF.

The chain recombines TRBV28 with TRBJ2-6; D remains ambiguous. This CDR3 spans 13 amino acids. The germline gives CDR1 MDHEN, CDR2 SYDVKM. V was trimmed by 10 bases and J by 0 bases, leaving 7 bases between them. The CDR3: CATSVSGANVLTF. The CDR3 nucleotides are TGTGCCACCTCAGTCTCTGGGGCCAACGTCCTGACTTTC.

This CDR3 is CASSLAGQGSVQPQHF. CDR3 coding DNA: TGTGCCAGCAGCCTCGCGGGACAGGGGAGCGTTCAGCCCCAGCATTTT. The chain recombines TRBV28 with TRBJ1-5; 10 nucleotides line up with TRBD1. CDR3 length: 16 amino acids. V gave up 6 bases and J gave up 6 bases; unmatched junction bases: 11. Germline lookup yields CDR1 MDHEN and CDR2 SYDVKM.

The chain uses TRBV6-5 and TRBJ1-5; TRBD1 aligns across 10 bases. The CDR3 loop spans 13 amino acids. J gave up 7 bases and V 8 bases, and 5 bases lay outside the gene matches. Germline CDR1 and CDR2: MNHEY and SVGAGI. The CDR3 protein is CASSGTGAQPQHF. The CDR3 DNA reads TGTGCCAGCTCCGGGACAGGGGCCCAGCCCCAGCATTTT.

As regards this clone: One junction end does not reproduce the germline sequence, and a read error may be involved. The rearrangement uses TRBV7-7 and TRBJ2-7, with TRBD1 identical over 7 bases. The CDR3 loop spans 15 amino acids. Germline CDR1 and CDR2: SSHAT and FNYEAQ (reference sequence). CDR3 sequence (DNA): TGTGCTAGCAGCTTCCGACAGGGAAATTCCTACGAGCAGTACTTC. Translating it yields CASSFRQGNSYEQYF.

The gene calls are TRBV6-1 and TRBJ1-5, with 7 positions matching TRBD1. The CDR3 totals 15 residues. CDR1 and CDR2 (germline): MNHNS, SASEGT. V lost 5 bases to trimming and J lost 6 bases; unmatched junction nucleotides: 10. As DNA, the CDR3 is TGTGCCAGCAGTCAACCCGGGACAGCGGGTCAGCCCCAGCATTTT. Its protein product is CASSQPGTAGQPQHF.

The rearrangement joins TRBV29-1 to TRBJ2-2; 10 bases line up with TRBD1. The length of the CDR3 is 14 residues. Germline V gene sequence: CDR1 SQVTM, CDR2 ANQGSEA. V lost 4 bases, J lost 3 bases, and 2 bases stayed unmatched. The CDR3 protein is CSVAGTGDTGELFF. The CDR3 bases are TGCAGCGTTGCCGGGACAGGGGACACCGGGGAGCTGTTTTTT.